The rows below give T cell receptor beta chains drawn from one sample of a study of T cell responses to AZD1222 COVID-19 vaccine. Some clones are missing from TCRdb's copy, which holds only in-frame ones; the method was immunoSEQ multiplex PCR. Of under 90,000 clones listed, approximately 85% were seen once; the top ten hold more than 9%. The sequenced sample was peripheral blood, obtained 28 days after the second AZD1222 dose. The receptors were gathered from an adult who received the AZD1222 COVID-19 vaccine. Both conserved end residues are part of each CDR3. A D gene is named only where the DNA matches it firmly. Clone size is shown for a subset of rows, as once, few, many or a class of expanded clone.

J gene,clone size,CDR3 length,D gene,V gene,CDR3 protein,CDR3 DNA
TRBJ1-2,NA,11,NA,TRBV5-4,CASSSVGGYTF,TGTGCCAGCAGCTCGGTGGGTGGCTACACCTTC
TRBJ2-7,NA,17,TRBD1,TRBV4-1,CASSQAHGQGRAYEQYF,TGCGCCAGCAGCCAAGCCCACGGACAGGGGAGAGCCTACGAGCAGTACTTC
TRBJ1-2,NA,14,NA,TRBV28,CASSSAFTYHGYTF,TGTGCCAGCAGTTCCGCCTTTACATACCACGGCTACACCTTC
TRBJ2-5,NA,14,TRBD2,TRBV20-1,CSASISPSGETQYF,TGCAGTGCTAGTATTAGCCCTAGCGGAGAGACCCAGTACTTC
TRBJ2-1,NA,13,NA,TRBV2,CASSESLSGEQFF,TGTGCCAGCAGTGAATCATTGTCGGGTGAGCAGTTCTTC
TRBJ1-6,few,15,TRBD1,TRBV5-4,CASSLEGGSNSPLHF,TGTGCCAGCAGCTTGGAAGGGGGCTCTAATTCACCCCTCCACTTT
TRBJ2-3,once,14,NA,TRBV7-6,CASSLRQPTDTQYF,TGTGCCAGCAGCTTAAGGCAGCCCACAGATACGCAGTATTTT
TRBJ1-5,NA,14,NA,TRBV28,CASIRAASNQPQHF,TGTGCCAGCATCCGGGCAGCTAGCAATCAGCCCCAGCATTTT
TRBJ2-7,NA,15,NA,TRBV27,CASRRRANSGYEQYF,TGTGCCAGCAGGCGGCGGGCAAACTCAGGGTACGAGCAGTACTTC
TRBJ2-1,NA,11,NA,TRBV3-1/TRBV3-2,CASSRYNEQFF,TGTGCCAGCAGCCGGTACAATGAGCAGTTCTTC
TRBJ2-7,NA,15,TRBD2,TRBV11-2,CASSLSGGTTYEQYF,TGTGCCAGCAGCCTTAGCGGGGGGACTACCTACGAGCAGTACTTC
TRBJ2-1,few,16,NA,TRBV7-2,CASSLAFGSSYNEQFF,TGTGCCAGCAGCTTGGCCTTCGGCTCCTCCTACAATGAGCAGTTCTTC
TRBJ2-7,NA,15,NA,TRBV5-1,CASSLTGSPIYEQYF,TGCGCCAGCAGCTTAACCGGGAGCCCTATCTACGAGCAGTACTTC
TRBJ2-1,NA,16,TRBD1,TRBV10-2,CASSESRDRGNGEQFF,TGCGCCAGCAGTGAGTCGAGGGACAGGGGAAATGGTGAGCAGTTCTTC
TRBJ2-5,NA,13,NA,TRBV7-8,CASSPGSQETQYF,TGTGCCAGCAGCCCCGGGAGCCAAGAGACCCAGTACTTC
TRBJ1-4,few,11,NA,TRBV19,CASSSQEKLFF,TGTGCCAGTAGTTCCCAAGAAAAACTGTTTTTT
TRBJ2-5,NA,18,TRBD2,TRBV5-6,CASSFLTSGGLYQETQYF,TGTGCCAGCAGCTTTCTCACTAGCGGGGGGTTATACCAAGAGACCCAGTACTTC
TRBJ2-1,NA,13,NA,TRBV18,CASSPLQGNEQFF,TGTGCCAGCTCACCATTACAGGGAAATGAGCAGTTCTTC
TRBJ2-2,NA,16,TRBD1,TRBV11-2,CASQAPGQGATGELFF,TGTGCCAGCCAAGCCCCGGGACAGGGGGCTACCGGGGAGCTGTTTTTT
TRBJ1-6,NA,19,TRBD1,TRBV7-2,CASSSHIAREPGQSPLLHF,TGTGCCAGCAGCTCTCACATAGCTCGAGAACCGGGACAGTCTCCCCTCCTCCACTTT
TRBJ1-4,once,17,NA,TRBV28,CASSPTGHVATNEKLFF,TGTGCCAGCAGTCCCACAGGGCACGTGGCAACTAATGAAAAACTGTTTTTT
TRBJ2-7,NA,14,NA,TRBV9,CASSYRDSTYEQYF,TGTGCCAGCAGCTACCGGGACTCAACCTACGAGCAGTACTTC
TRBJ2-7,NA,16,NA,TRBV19,CASSISGDLLSYEQYF,TGTGCCAGTAGTATTAGTGGGGATCTACTAAGCTACGAGCAGTACTTC
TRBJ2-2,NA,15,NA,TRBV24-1,CATSDLLLAPGELFF,TGTGCCACCAGTGATTTGCTCCTGGCTCCCGGGGAGCTGTTTTTT
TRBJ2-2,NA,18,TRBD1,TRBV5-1,CASSFLIGTGSNTGELFF,TGCGCCAGCAGCTTTTTAATCGGGACAGGTTCGAACACCGGGGAGCTGTTTTTT
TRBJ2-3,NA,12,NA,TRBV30,CAWTYDQGTQYF,TGTGCCTGGACCTACGACCAGGGTACGCAGTATTTT
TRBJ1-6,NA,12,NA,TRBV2,CASSPGLSPLHF,TGTGCCAGCAGCCCGGGACTTTCACCCCTCCACTTT
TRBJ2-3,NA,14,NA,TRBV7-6,CASSLAPRGDTQYF,TGTGCCAGCAGCTTAGCCCCTAGGGGGGATACGCAGTATTTT
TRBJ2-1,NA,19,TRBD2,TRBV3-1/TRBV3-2,CASSLIGAGGLSSYNEQFF,TGTGCCAGCAGCCTGATCGGGGCGGGGGGCCTCTCATCCTACAATGAGCAGTTCTTC